This T cell receptor beta chain originates from a study of shared clonotypes between healthy human individuals. Study context: Every donor yielded three CD4 naive, three CD4 memory, two CD8 naive and one CD8 memory plate. Points from the study as a whole: It was observed that roughly 4.8% of naive CD4 clonotypes were shared across a handful of donors. It was only blood that was sampled, and tissue repertoires likely differ.

For sorted subsets, 150 to 250 ng DNA per replicate equaled approximately 30,000 T cell genomes. Sequencing was performed with immunoSEQ multiplex PCR; in TCRdb, only in-frame clones are kept and a portion is missing. Of hundreds of thousands of clones in the sample, 95% to 97% are singletons; the top ten hold approximately 0.32%. Concerning this clone: Antigen unknown.

Sequenced input: memory CD8+ T cells sorted from blood. The sample's subset: CD45RO+ cells pooled with CCR7-negative TemRA cells. This sequence originates from a man aged 30 to 45 in good health.

The CDR3 protein is CASSHMEDSKNIQYF. In DNA form, the CDR3 reads TGTGCCAGCAGCCATATGGAGGACAGCAAAAACATTCAGTACTTC. The genes are TRBV4-2 and TRBJ2-4; tentatively, D is TRBD1 (6 bases). The V end lost 3 bases, the J end lost 3 bases, and 12 bases lay between the germline ends. Germline CDR1 LGHNA, CDR2 YNFKEQ. The CDR3 consists of 15 residues.